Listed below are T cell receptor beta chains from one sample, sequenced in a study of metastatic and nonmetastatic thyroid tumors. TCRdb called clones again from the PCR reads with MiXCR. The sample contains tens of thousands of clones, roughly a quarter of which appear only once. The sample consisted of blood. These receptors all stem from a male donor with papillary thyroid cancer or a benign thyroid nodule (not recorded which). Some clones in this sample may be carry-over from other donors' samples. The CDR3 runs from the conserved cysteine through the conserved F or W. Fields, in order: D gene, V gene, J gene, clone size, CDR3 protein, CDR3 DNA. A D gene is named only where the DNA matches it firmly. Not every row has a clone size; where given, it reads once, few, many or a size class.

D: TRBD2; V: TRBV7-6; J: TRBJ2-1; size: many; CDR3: CASSLRGAGGYNEQFF; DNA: TGTGCCAGCAGCCTCCGAGGGGCGGGGGGCTACAATGAGCAGTTCTTC
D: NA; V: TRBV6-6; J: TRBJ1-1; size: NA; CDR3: CASSYSRVNTEAFF; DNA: TGTGCCAGCAGTTACTCGAGAGTGAACACTGAAGCTTTCTTT
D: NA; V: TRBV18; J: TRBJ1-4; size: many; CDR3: CASSPPNGANEKLFF; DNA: TGTGCCAGCTCACCACCCAACGGGGCTAATGAAAAACTGTTTTTT
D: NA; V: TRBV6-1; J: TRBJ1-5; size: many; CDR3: CASSEGGGNQPQHF; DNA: TGTGCCAGCAGTGAAGGAGGGGGAAATCAGCCCCAGCATTTT
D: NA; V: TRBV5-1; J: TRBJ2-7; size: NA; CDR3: CASSLGAPTIAAYEQYF; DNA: TGCGCCAGCAGCTTGGGGGCCCCGACCATCGCCGCCTACGAGCAGTACTTC
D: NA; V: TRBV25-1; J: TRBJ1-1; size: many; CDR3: CASSEEGLNTEAFF; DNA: TGTGCCAGCAGTGAGGAGGGGTTGAACACTGAAGCTTTCTTT
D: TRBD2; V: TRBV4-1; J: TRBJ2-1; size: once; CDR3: CASSQELGGSYNEQFF; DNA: TGCGCCAGCAGCCAAGAGCTGGGCGGGAGCTACAATGAGCAGTTCTTC
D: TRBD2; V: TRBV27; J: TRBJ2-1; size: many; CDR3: CASSLEGRAINEQFF; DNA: TGTGCCAGCAGTTTAGAGGGGAGGGCCATCAATGAGCAGTTCTTC
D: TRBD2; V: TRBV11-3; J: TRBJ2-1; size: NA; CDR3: CASRSTGGGQFF; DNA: TGTGCCAGCAGGTCAACGGGAGGAGGACAGTTCTTC
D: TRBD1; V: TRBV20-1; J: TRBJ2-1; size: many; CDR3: CSAPKPDRANEQFF; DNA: TGCAGTGCTCCCAAACCCGACAGGGCTAATGAGCAGTTCTTC
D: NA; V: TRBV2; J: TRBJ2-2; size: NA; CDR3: CALSPHPGAVF; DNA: TGTGCTCTAAGCCCCCATCCGGGAGCTGTTTTT
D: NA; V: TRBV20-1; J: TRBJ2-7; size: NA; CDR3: CSARDRREPRTTEQYF; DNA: TGCAGTGCTAGAGATCGCCGGGAGCCACGGACTACCGAGCAGTACTTC
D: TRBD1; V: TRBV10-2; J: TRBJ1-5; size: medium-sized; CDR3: CASSQGQGLPQHF; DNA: TGCGCCAGCAGCCAGGGACAGGGATTGCCCCAGCATTTT
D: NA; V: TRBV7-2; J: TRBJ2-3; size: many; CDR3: CASSLGGMRTDTQYF; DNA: TGTGCCAGCAGCTTGGGCGGGATGAGAACAGATACGCAGTATTTT
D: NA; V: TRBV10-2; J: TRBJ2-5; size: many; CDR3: CASRPDGQKTQYF; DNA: TGCGCCAGCAGACCCGACGGGCAGAAGACCCAGTACTTC
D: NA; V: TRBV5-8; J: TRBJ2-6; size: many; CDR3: CASSFGGTGANVLTF; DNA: TGTGCCAGCAGCTTTGGAGGGACTGGGGCCAACGTCCTGACTTTC
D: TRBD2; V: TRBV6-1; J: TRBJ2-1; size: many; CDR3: CASSVLAGGYNEQFF; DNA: TGTGCCAGCAGCGTACTAGCGGGAGGGTACAATGAGCAGTTCTTC
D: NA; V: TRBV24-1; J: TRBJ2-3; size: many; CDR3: CATSDSRQITDTQYF; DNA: TGTGCCACCAGTGACTCCAGACAGATCACAGATACGCAGTATTTT
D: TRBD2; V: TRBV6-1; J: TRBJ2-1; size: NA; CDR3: CASRVGTIGGIYNEQFF; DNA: TGTGCCAGCAGGGTCGGGACTATCGGGGGGATATACAATGAGCAGTTCTTC
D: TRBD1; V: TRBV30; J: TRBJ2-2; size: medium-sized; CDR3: CAWSGQGEAGELFF; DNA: TGTGCCTGGAGTGGACAGGGAGAGGCCGGGGAGCTGTTTTTT
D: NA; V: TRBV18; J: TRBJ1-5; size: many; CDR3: CASSLGGGQPQHF; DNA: TGTGCCAGCTCCCTGGGGGGTGGTCAGCCCCAGCATTTT
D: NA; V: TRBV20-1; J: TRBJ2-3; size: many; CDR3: CSLPGADTQYF; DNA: TGCAGTCTCCCGGGGGCAGATACGCAGTATTTT
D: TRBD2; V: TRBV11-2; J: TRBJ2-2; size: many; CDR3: CASSYASGSTSGELFF; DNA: TGTGCCAGCAGCTATGCTAGCGGGAGTACTTCCGGGGAGCTGTTTTTT